This is a list of T cell receptor beta chains from one sample in a study of cytomegalovirus exposure and HLA in healthy donors. Here immunoSEQ multiplex PCR was the method, and the copy in TCRdb shows in-frame clones only, minus some. Here the sample table reports 70,000 or so clones. Input material: PBMCs. The receptor set was obtained from a female donor in good health and CMV-seropositive. Both conserved end residues are part of each CDR3. The D gene is left open where the match is weak. Some rows mark clone size as missing; the rest say once, few, many or name a class of expanded clone.

clone_size d_call j_call v_call cdr3_aa cdr3_nt
- TRBD1 TRBJ1-1 TRBV4-3 CASSQTWGGTGGFTEAFF TGCGCCAGCAGCCAAACCTGGGGGGGGACAGGGGGTTTCACTGAAGCTTTCTTT
- TRBD1 TRBJ2-5 TRBV19 CASSGLPGQGVQETQYF TGTGCCAGTAGTGGACTCCCGGGACAGGGGGTCCAAGAGACCCAGTACTTC
- TRBD1 TRBJ1-1 TRBV11-1 CASSRGQGGEAFF TGTGCCAGCAGCCGGGGACAGGGAGGGGAAGCTTTCTTT
- TRBD1 TRBJ2-7 TRBV28 CASSDWDRGPYEQYF TGTGCCAGCAGTGATTGGGACAGGGGTCCCTACGAGCAGTACTTC
- - TRBJ2-7 TRBV12-2 CASRLENRGHDSRSYEQYF TGTGCAAGTCGCTTAGAGAACAGGGGGCACGATTCCCGCTCCTACGAGCAGTACTTC
- - TRBJ1-1 TRBV5-8 CASSLGLDFNTEAFF TGTGCCAGCAGCTTGGGACTAGATTTCAACACTGAAGCTTTCTTT
- - TRBJ2-7 TRBV4-1 CASSPHRQSAYEQYF TGCGCCAGCAGCCCCCACAGGCAGTCCGCCTACGAGCAGTACTTC
- - TRBJ1-2 TRBV7-2 CASTSTGIAYGYTF TGTGCCAGCACCAGCACAGGGATCGCCTATGGCTACACCTTC
- TRBD1 TRBJ1-2 TRBV9 CASSVGTEANYGYTF TGTGCCAGCAGCGTTGGGACAGAAGCTAACTATGGCTACACCTTC
- TRBD2 TRBJ2-1 TRBV4-1 CASSQLAGGQTYNEQFF TGCGCCAGCAGCCAGCTAGCGGGGGGGCAGACCTACAATGAGCAGTTCTTC
- - TRBJ1-1 TRBV5-5 CASFPGAHGGRQFGEAFF TGTGCCAGCTTTCCCGGGGCCCATGGTGGGAGGCAGTTCGGTGAAGCTTTCTTT
- - TRBJ2-2 TRBV18 CASSPPNQGDGELFF TGTGCCAGCTCACCACCGAACCAGGGTGACGGGGAGCTGTTTTTT
- TRBD2 TRBJ2-5 TRBV7-2 CASSPGLDHGAQYF TGTGCCAGCAGCCCAGGACTAGACCACGGGGCCCAGTACTTC
- TRBD1 TRBJ1-1 TRBV2 CASSATGGDTEAFF TGTGCCAGCAGTGCAACAGGGGGGGACACTGAAGCTTTCTTT
- - TRBJ1-1 TRBV18 CASSQPPGDEAFF TGTGCCAGCTCCCAACCTCCCGGGGATGAAGCTTTCTTT
- - TRBJ1-1 TRBV28 CASVIYTEAFF TGTGCCAGCGTAATCTACACTGAAGCTTTCTTT
- - TRBJ2-3 TRBV28 CASSLDQGPDTQYF TGTGCCAGCAGTTTAGACCAGGGCCCCGATACGCAGTATTTT
- TRBD1 TRBJ1-2 TRBV10-3 CAISHPTGGQNGYTF TGTGCCATCAGCCATCCCACAGGGGGTCAGAATGGCTACACCTTC
- - TRBJ1-5 TRBV19 CASSPSTESPQHF TGTGCCAGTAGTCCGTCGACAGAAAGTCCCCAGCATTTT
- TRBD1 TRBJ2-2 TRBV10-3 CAISESGQGGTGELFF TGTGCCATCAGTGAGTCGGGACAGGGAGGCACCGGGGAGCTGTTTTTT
- TRBD2 TRBJ2-7 TRBV15 CATSSVTSGGTSYEQYF TGTGCCACCAGCAGCGTTACTAGCGGGGGAACCTCCTACGAGCAGTACTTC
- - TRBJ2-7 TRBV29-1 CSVEAALEGGDYEQYF TGCAGCGTTGAAGCGGCTTTGGAAGGCGGAGACTACGAGCAGTACTTC
- - TRBJ2-7 TRBV27 CASSLRLLGPEQYF TGTGCCAGCAGTCTCCGCCTCTTGGGGCCCGAGCAGTACTTC
- - TRBJ1-2 TRBV10-3 CAISELTGNPHGYTF TGTGCCATCAGTGAGTTAACAGGGAATCCTCATGGCTACACCTTC
- TRBD2 TRBJ2-1 TRBV4-2 CASRLAGGPNEQFF TGTGCCAGCAGACTAGCGGGAGGCCCCAATGAGCAGTTCTTC
- TRBD1 TRBJ1-1 TRBV7-2 CASSLAGGVGTEAFF TGTGCCAGCAGCTTAGCAGGGGGCGTCGGCACTGAAGCTTTCTTT
- - TRBJ1-1 TRBV30 CAGTPGWRAGTEAFF TGTGCCGGGACCCCCGGGTGGAGGGCGGGCACTGAAGCTTTCTTT
- - TRBJ1-5 TRBV30 CAWRVTGSSNQPQHF TGTGCCTGGAGGGTCACGGGAAGTAGCAATCAGCCCCAGCATTTT
medium-sized - TRBJ2-7 TRBV6-1 CASSEAEGEIYEQYF TGTGCCAGCAGTGAAGCTGAGGGGGAAATCTACGAGCAGTACTTC
- - TRBJ2-3 TRBV5-1 CASSLWGSSTDTQYF TGCGCCAGCAGCTTGTGGGGCTCTAGCACAGATACGCAGTATTTT
- TRBD1 TRBJ2-7 TRBV7-9 CASSLGGTGGRRPYYEQYF TGTGCCAGCAGCTTAGGGGGGACAGGAGGACGTCGCCCGTACTACGAGCAGTACTTC
- TRBD1 TRBJ2-1 TRBV7-8 CASSFVGGTGAYNEQFF TGTGCCAGCAGCTTTGTTGGCGGGACAGGGGCCTACAATGAGCAGTTCTTC
- - TRBJ1-4 TRBV25-1 CASSDGGTSGKLFF TGTGCCAGCAGTGATGGGGGCACAAGCGGAAAACTGTTTTTT
- TRBD2 TRBJ2-1 TRBV11-1 CASSLRLAGEMTYNEQFF TGTGCCAGCAGCTTAAGACTAGCGGGCGAGATGACCTACAATGAGCAGTTCTTC
- - TRBJ2-5 TRBV6-1 CASSAVDPQETQYF TGTGCCAGCAGTGCAGTTGATCCGCAAGAGACCCAGTACTTC
- - TRBJ1-1 TRBV7-9 CASSLQANTEAFF TGTGCCAGCAGCTTACAGGCGAACACTGAAGCTTTCTTT
- - TRBJ2-7 TRBV9 CASSVDAGSYEQYF TGTGCCAGCAGCGTAGATGCAGGCTCCTACGAGCAGTACTTC
- - TRBJ1-1 TRBV30 CALTPDTSPQGPEAFF TGTGCCTTAACCCCGGACACCTCACCTCAAGGGCCTGAAGCTTTCTTT
- TRBD2 TRBJ2-7 TRBV6-5 CASSYSHGGRVWEQYF TGTGCCAGCAGTTACTCCCACGGCGGGAGAGTATGGGAGCAGTACTTC
- - TRBJ2-5 TRBV30 CAWAADTLAETQYF TGTGCCTGGGCTGCTGACACCCTAGCAGAGACCCAGTACTTC
- TRBD2 TRBJ2-3 TRBV10-3 CAIRSRLAGVEDTQYF TGTGCCATCAGGTCCCGACTAGCGGGAGTGGAAGATACGCAGTATTTT
- TRBD1 TRBJ1-2 TRBV5-1 CASSLAERQGTDGYTF TGCGCCAGCAGCTTGGCTGAGCGACAGGGGACGGATGGCTACACCTTC
- TRBD1 TRBJ1-2 TRBV9 CASNSGGDYGYTF TGTGCCAGCAATTCAGGGGGTGACTATGGCTACACCTTC
- - TRBJ2-5 TRBV4-3 CASTPGWARGETQYF TGCGCCAGCACGCCTGGGTGGGCTCGTGGGGAGACCCAGTACTTC
- - TRBJ1-1 TRBV6-5 CASLSPVVAEAFF TGTGCCAGCCTATCCCCGGTGGTCGCTGAAGCTTTCTTT
- - TRBJ1-5 TRBV7-2 CASSLEGSRTGNQPQHF TGTGCCAGCAGCTTAGAGGGGAGCCGGACAGGCAATCAGCCCCAGCATTTT
- TRBD1 TRBJ2-7 TRBV29-1 CSGAMTGLDYEQYF TGCAGCGGGGCCATGACAGGGCTAGATTACGAGCAGTACTTC
- - TRBJ2-1 TRBV7-6 CASSLGASSYNEQFF TGTGCCAGCAGCTTAGGAGCGAGCTCCTACAATGAGCAGTTCTTC
- TRBD2 TRBJ2-1 TRBV7-6 CASSLDSASGGLSYNEQFF TGTGCCAGCAGCTTAGATTCGGCTAGCGGGGGACTATCCTACAATGAGCAGTTCTTC
- TRBD1 TRBJ1-2 TRBV7-6 CASSLQTGPSYGYTF TGTGCCAGCAGCCTCCAGACAGGGCCTAGCTATGGCTACACCTTC
- - TRBJ1-1 TRBV5-4 CASSRQGSEAFF TGTGCCAGCAGCCGTCAGGGATCCGAAGCTTTCTTT
- TRBD1 TRBJ1-2 TRBV7-9 CASSSTGDGYTF TGTGCCAGCAGCTCGACAGGGGATGGCTACACCTTC
- TRBD1 TRBJ1-3 TRBV5-1 CASSLGGTAVSGNTIYF TGCGCCAGCAGCTTGGGCGGGACAGCCGTCTCTGGAAACACCATATATTTT
- TRBD2 TRBJ2-1 TRBV14 CASSQESAGGFYNEQFF TGTGCCAGCAGCCAAGAATCGGCGGGAGGGTTTTACAATGAGCAGTTCTTC
- - TRBJ2-3 TRBV5-1 CASSLLSGQTDTQYF TGCGCCAGCAGCCTGCTCTCTGGACAGACAGATACGCAGTATTTT
- - TRBJ2-1 TRBV5-1 CASSSGEPYNEQFF TGCGCCAGCAGCTCGGGGGAGCCCTACAATGAGCAGTTCTTC